Listed below are T cell receptor beta chains from one sample, sequenced in a study of shared clonotypes between healthy human individuals. Using immunoSEQ multiplex PCR, the repertoire was profiled, and TCRdb retains in-frame clones only, with some absent. The table includes a few million clones, 85% to 95% detected once. Sequenced material: naive CD4+ T cells from PBMCs. These TCRs come from a young man in good health. Some clones in this sample may be carry-over from other donors' samples. The CDR3 runs from the conserved cysteine through the conserved F or W. Fields, in order: V gene, CDR3 length, J gene, clone size, D gene, CDR3 protein, CDR3 DNA. D genes are given only for firm matches. Size is stated for part of the rows, as once, few or many counts, or as a class when the clone is expanded.

TRBV2	13	TRBJ2-1	.	.	CASMLQGGIEQFF	TGTGCCAGCATGCTACAGGGAGGAATTGAGCAGTTCTTC
TRBV12-5	15	TRBJ2-1	.	.	CASGLGSSPNNEQFF	TGTGCTAGTGGTTTGGGTTCTAGCCCCAACAATGAGCAGTTCTTC
TRBV7-9	13	TRBJ1-6	.	.	CASSPSRDSPLHF	TGTGCCAGCAGCCCTAGCCGGGATTCACCCCTCCACTTT
TRBV27	19	TRBJ2-2	.	TRBD2	CASSSRTSGSRWHTGELFF	TGTGCCAGCAGTTCCCGGACTAGCGGGAGTCGGTGGCACACCGGGGAGCTGTTTTTT
TRBV19	15	TRBJ1-3	.	.	CASRRQPSSGNTIYF	TGTGCCAGTAGGAGACAGCCCTCCTCTGGAAACACCATATATTTT
TRBV5-1	15	TRBJ1-4	.	TRBD1	CASSPRTGSGEKLFF	TGCGCCAGCAGCCCCCGGACAGGGTCGGGTGAAAAACTGTTTTTT
TRBV11-3	16	TRBJ2-5	.	.	CASSLNWGGLQETQYF	TGTGCCAGCAGCTTAAATTGGGGAGGTCTCCAAGAGACCCAGTACTTC
TRBV28	16	TRBJ1-2	once	.	CASSLGGPGNFYGYTF	TGTGCCAGCAGTTTGGGCGGGCCGGGGAATTTCTATGGCTACACCTTC
TRBV30	17	TRBJ2-5	.	.	CAWRSRDRADLGETQYF	TGTGCCTGGAGGTCGCGGGATAGGGCCGATTTGGGTGAGACCCAGTACTTC
TRBV19	15	TRBJ2-7	once	.	CASSIRRDTNYEQYF	TGTGCCAGTAGTATTCGCCGGGACACAAACTACGAGCAGTACTTC
TRBV11-3	14	TRBJ2-5	.	TRBD2	CASSHSGRNETQYF	TGTGCCAGCAGCCATAGCGGGAGAAACGAGACCCAGTACTTC
TRBV9	15	TRBJ2-1	.	.	CASSVVPGTYNEQFF	TGTGCCAGCAGCGTAGTCCCAGGTACCTACAATGAGCAGTTCTTC
TRBV7-3	14	TRBJ2-1	.	.	CASSSIPDYNEQFF	TGTGCCAGCAGTTCGATACCAGATTACAATGAGCAGTTCTTC
TRBV7-2	12	TRBJ2-7	.	.	CASSPDRLEQYF	TGTGCCAGCAGCCCCGACAGACTCGAGCAGTACTTC
TRBV7-2	15	TRBJ2-1	.	TRBD1	CASSPDRGGYNEQFF	TGTGCCAGCAGCCCCGACAGGGGGGGATACAATGAGCAGTTCTTC
TRBV5-8	13	TRBJ1-1	.	TRBD1	CASSLGLNRGAFF	TGTGCCAGCAGCTTGGGGCTTAACAGGGGGGCTTTCTTT
TRBV28	15	TRBJ2-7	.	.	CASSLLGTNGDGQYF	TGTGCCAGCAGTTTATTAGGCACGAATGGTGACGGGCAGTACTTC
TRBV6-5	16	TRBJ1-5	.	TRBD1	CASSLADRGYNQPQHF	TGTGCCAGCAGTTTAGCGGACAGGGGCTATAATCAGCCCCAGCATTTT
TRBV10-3	13	TRBJ2-7	.	TRBD1	CAISRQGSYEQYF	TGTGCCATCAGTCGACAGGGGTCCTACGAGCAGTACTTC
TRBV5-1	15	TRBJ1-4	.	.	CASSLGTVRDEKLFF	TGCGCCAGCAGCCTGGGGACGGTGAGGGATGAAAAACTGTTTTTT